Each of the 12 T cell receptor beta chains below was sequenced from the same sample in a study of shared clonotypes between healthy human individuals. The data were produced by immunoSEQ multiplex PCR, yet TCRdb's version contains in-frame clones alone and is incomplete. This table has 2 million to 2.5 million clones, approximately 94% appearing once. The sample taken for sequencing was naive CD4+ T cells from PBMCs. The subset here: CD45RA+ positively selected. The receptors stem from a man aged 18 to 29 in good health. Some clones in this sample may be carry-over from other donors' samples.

CDR3 DNA: TGCGCCAGCAGCTTGGCCACAGCCACTATCACTGAAGCTTTCTTT. Translated: CASSLATATITEAFF. The J gene is TRBJ1-1, the V gene TRBV5-1; D remains ambiguous. CDR3 size: 15 residues. Trimming cost V 0 bases and J 4 bases, with 13 bases left between them. The germline V gene has CDR1 SGHRS and CDR2 YFSETQ.

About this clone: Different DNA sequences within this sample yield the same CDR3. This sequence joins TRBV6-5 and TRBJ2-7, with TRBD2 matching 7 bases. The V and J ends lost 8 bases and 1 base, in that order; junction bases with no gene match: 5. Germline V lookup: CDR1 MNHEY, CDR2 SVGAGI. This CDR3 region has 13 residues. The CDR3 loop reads CASRSGTSYEQYF. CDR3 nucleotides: TGTGCCAGCCGCAGCGGGACTTCCTACGAGCAGTACTTC.

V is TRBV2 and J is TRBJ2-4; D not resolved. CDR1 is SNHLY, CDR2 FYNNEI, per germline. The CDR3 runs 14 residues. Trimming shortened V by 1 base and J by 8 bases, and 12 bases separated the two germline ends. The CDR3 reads CASSEGPAIDIQYF. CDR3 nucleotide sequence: TGTGCCAGCAGTGAAGGGCCCGCCATAGACATTCAGTACTTC.

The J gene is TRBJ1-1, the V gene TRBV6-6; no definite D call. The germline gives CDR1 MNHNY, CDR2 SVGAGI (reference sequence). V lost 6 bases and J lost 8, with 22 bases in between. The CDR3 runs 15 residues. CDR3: CASRTRERVIVEAFF. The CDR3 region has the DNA TGTGCCAGCAGGACCCGAGAGAGGGTGATTGTAGAAGCTTTCTTT.

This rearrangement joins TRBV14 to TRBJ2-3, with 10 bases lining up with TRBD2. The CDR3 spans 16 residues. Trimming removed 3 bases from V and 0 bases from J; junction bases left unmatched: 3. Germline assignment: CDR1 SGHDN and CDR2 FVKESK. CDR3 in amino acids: CASSQQTSGSTDTQYF. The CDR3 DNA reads TGTGCCAGCAGCCAGCAGACTAGCGGGAGCACAGATACGCAGTATTTT.

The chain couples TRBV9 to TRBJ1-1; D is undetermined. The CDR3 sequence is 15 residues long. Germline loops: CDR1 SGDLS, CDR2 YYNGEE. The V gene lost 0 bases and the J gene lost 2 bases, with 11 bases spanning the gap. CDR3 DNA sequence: TGTGCCAGCAGCGTAGAGTACGGAGGCAACACTGAAGCTTTCTTT. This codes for CASSVEYGGNTEAFF.

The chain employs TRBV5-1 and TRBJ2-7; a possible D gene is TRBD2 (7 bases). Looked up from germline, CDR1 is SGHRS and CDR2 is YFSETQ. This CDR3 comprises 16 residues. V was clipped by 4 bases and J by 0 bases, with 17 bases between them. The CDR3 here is CASSPRGGDASYEQYF. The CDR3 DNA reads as TGCGCCAGCAGCCCCCGAGGGGGGGACGCCTCCTACGAGCAGTACTTC.

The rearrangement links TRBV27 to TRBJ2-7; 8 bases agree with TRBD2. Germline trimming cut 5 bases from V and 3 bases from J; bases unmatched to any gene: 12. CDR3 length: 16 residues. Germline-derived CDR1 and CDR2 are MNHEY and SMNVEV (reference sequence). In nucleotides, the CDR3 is TGTGCCAGCAGTACCATGGCCGGTAGCGGGAACTACGAGCAGTACTTC. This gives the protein CASSTMAGSGNYEQYF.

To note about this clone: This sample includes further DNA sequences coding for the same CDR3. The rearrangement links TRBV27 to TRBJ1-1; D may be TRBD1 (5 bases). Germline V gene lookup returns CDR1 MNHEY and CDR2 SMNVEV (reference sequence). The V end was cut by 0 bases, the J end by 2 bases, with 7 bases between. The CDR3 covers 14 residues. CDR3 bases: TGTGCCAGCAGTTTATCCAGGGCAAACACTGAAGCTTTCTTT. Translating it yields CASSLSRANTEAFF.

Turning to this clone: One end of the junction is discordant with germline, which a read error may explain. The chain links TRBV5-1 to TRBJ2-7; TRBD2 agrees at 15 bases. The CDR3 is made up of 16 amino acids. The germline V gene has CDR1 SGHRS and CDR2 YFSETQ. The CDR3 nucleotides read TGCGCCAGCAGTAGGACTAGCGGGAGGGCCTCCAACGAGCAGTACTTC. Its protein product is CASSRTSGRASNEQYF.

The CDR3 nucleotides read TGTGCCAGCAAAACTAGCGGGGGGAACACCGGGGAGCTGTTTTTT. Its protein product is CASKTSGGNTGELFF. The V gene is TRBV6-1, the J gene TRBJ2-2, with 11 bases lining up with TRBD2. The germline V gene has CDR1 MNHNS and CDR2 SASEGT. Losses at the gene ends were 7 bases for V and 1 base for J; bases not matched to a gene: 2. The CDR3 is made up of 15 amino acids.

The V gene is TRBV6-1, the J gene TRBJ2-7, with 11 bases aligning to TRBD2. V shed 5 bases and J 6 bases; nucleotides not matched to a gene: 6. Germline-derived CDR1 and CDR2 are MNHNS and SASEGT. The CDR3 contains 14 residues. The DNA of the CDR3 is TGTGCCAGCAGTTTTACTAGCGGGAGACGCGAGCAGTACTTC. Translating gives CASSFTSGRREQYF.